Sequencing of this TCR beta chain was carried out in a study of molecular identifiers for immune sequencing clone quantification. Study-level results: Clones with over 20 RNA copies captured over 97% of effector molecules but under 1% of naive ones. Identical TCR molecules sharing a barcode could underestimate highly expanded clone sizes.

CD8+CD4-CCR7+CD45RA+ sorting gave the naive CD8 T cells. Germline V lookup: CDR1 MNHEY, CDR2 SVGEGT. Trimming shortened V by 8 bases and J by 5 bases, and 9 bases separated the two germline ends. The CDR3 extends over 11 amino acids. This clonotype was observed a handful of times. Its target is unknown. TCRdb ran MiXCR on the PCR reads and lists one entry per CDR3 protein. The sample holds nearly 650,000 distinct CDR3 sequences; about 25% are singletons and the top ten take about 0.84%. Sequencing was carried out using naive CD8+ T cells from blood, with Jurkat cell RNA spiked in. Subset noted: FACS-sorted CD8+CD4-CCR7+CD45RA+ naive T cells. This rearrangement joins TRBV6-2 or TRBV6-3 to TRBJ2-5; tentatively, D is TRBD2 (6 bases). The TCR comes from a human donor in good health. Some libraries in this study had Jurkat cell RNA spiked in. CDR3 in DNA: TGTGCCAGCGGCGGGGCCGAGACCCAGTACTTC. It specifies CASGGAETQYF.